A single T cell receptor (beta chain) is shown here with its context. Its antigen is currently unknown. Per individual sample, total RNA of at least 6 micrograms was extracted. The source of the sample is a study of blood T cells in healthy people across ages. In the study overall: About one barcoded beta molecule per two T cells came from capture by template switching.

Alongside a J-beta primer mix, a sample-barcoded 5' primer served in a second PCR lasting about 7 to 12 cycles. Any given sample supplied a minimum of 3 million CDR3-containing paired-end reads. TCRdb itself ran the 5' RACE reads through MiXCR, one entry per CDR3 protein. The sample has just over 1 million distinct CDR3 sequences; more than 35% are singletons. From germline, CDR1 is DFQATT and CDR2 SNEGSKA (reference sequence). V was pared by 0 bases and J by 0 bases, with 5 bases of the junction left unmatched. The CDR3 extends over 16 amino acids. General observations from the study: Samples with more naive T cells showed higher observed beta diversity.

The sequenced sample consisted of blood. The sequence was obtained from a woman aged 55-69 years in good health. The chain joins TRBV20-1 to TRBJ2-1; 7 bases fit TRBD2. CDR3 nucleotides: TGCAGTGCTAGAGATCCGGGGACTACCTCCTACAATGAGCAGTTCTTC. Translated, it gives CSARDPGTTSYNEQFF.